The TCR beta chain under discussion was sequenced for a study of blood T cell repertoires in COVID-19. Study background: Specimens from acute and convalescent COVID-19 originated in the United States, Italy and Spain.

This CDR3 has 13 residues. V dropped 4 bases and J dropped 9 bases, with 17 bases sitting between them. Germline CDR1 and CDR2: SGHKS and YYEKEE (reference sequence). Under the authors' procedure: Nucleated cell counts were estimated from reference gene primer amplification. Produced via immunoSEQ multiplex PCR; TCRdb's table is partial and in-frame only. V and J calls and clone size are copied from that table; D and trimming were computed from the DNA. The sample holds 100,000 or so clones, more than 75% seen once. V gene TRBV5-5 combines with J gene TRBJ2-7, with D maybe TRBD1 (5 bases). This clonotype originated in a man aged 25-45 years in a cohort sampled during active COVID-19. Sequenced input: peripheral blood. The DNA for the CDR3 is TGTGCCAGCAGCACAGGCCCCTCCGATTGGCAGTACTTC. This encodes CASSTGPSDWQYF.